Below are 19 T cell receptor beta chains sequenced from a single sample in a study of blood T cell repertoires in COVID-19. Assay used: immunoSEQ multiplex PCR; TCRdb lists only in-frame clones, some missing. This sample has roughly 230,000 clones, with over 75% found just once. The sequenced material came from peripheral blood. Receptors originate from a man over 45 with COVID-19, enrolled during active disease.

The table lists this clone with a count of one. The CDR3 DNA follows: TGTGCCAGCAGCTGGGGAAAAGGGGTCAGGTATACGCAGTATTTT. Protein: CASSWGKGVRYTQYF. The chain couples TRBV11-1 to TRBJ2-3, with D possibly matching TRBD1 (5 bases). CDR1 SGHAT and CDR2 FQDESV come from the germline V gene (reference sequence). Between the trimmed V and J ends, which lost 4 bases and 7 bases, there was a span of 18 bases. This CDR3 is built from 15 residues. Full variable domain (missing parts from reference TRBV11-1 and TRBJ2-3): EAEVAQSPRYKITEKSQAVAFWCDPISGHATLYWYRQILGQGPELLVQFQDESVVDDSQLPKDRFSAERLKGVDSTLKIQPAELGDSAMYLCASSWGKGVRYTQYFGPGTRLTVL.

The V and J genes are TRBV9 and TRBJ1-6, with TRBD1 matching 8 bases. CDR1 and CDR2 (germline): SGDLS, YYNGEE. The CDR3 spans 16 residues. J gave up 5 bases and V 4 bases, and 8 bases lay outside the gene matches. CDR3 region: CASSPRTGQNNSPLHF. Here the CDR3 DNA reads TGTGCCAGCAGCCCAAGGACAGGGCAAAATAATTCACCCCTCCACTTT.

Here the CDR3 reads CASSSSSRGANSPLHF. Written as DNA, the CDR3 is TGTGCCAGCAGCTCCTCGTCCCGGGGGGCTAATTCACCCCTCCACTTT. This chain links TRBV7-8 with TRBJ1-6; perhaps TRBD1 as D (6 bases). CDR1 and CDR2 (germline): SGHVS, FQNEAQ. The CDR3 extends over 16 amino acids. Trimming stripped 4 bases from V and 6 bases from J, with 16 bases between.

J is TRBJ1-1 and V is TRBV30; tentative D call: TRBD1 (6 bases). Germline V CDR1 and CDR2: GTSNPN, SVGIG (reference sequence). The CDR3 runs to 13 residues. The germline V and J ends were trimmed by 5 bases and 5 bases, with 15 bases remaining between them. CDR3 nucleotide sequence: TGTGCCTGGGGGAGGGGGGGGTATACTGAAGCTTTCTTT. Its protein product is CAWGRGGYTEAFF. Full variable domain (outside the CDR3, taken from reference TRBV30 and TRBJ1-1): SQTIHQWPATLVQPVGSPLSLECTVEGTSNPNLYWYRQAAGRGLQLLFYSVGIGQISSEVPQNLSASRPQDRQFILSSKKLLLSDSGFYLCAWGRGGYTEAFFGQGTRLTVV.

The CDR3 region is CASSYRQDQPQHF. Here the CDR3 DNA reads TGTGCCAGCAGTTACAGACAAGATCAGCCCCAGCATTTT. The V gene is TRBV6-2 or TRBV6-3, the J gene TRBJ1-5; D ambiguous. The CDR3 sequence is 13 residues long. The V and J ends lost 2 bases and 5 bases respectively, with 7 bases between them. Looked up from germline, CDR1 is MNHEY and CDR2 is SVGEGT.

The chain is built from TRBV5-1 and TRBJ1-2, with TRBD1 identical over 7 bases. In germline, CDR1 is SGHRS, CDR2 YFSETQ. This CDR3 is built from 15 residues. J lost 4 bases, V lost 4 bases, and 10 bases had no gene match. The CDR3 here is CASSAGQVQSYGYTF. In DNA form, the CDR3 reads TGCGCCAGCAGCGCCGGACAGGTGCAATCCTATGGCTACACCTTC.

The CDR3 bases are TGTGCCAGCAGCCTCGGGGTCTACGAGCAGTACTTC. This gives the protein CASSLGVYEQYF. This rearrangement joins TRBV7-8 to TRBJ2-7; perhaps TRBD2 as D (5 bases). The CDR3 spans 12 residues. V shed 5 bases and J shed 3 bases, with 8 bases lying between them. Germline V gene sequence: CDR1 SGHVS, CDR2 FQNEAQ.

CDR3 in DNA: TGTGCCAGCAGTCCCCAAACATGGGCCTCGCCCGGGGAGCTGTTTTTT. Residues: CASSPQTWASPGELFF. This chain links TRBV28 with TRBJ2-2; D unclear. This CDR3 is built from 16 residues. Trimming took 5 bases from V and 6 from J, leaving 19 bases between them. Germline-derived CDR1 and CDR2 are MDHEN and SYDVKM.

The chain links TRBV6-5 to TRBJ1-4; TRBD1 might be the D (5 bases). The V end was cut by 7 bases, the J end by 7 bases, with 13 bases between. The CDR3 runs to 13 residues. Germline V CDR1 and CDR2: MNHEY, SVGAGI. The CDR3 DNA follows: TGTGCCAGCACCTTCAGGGTGGGTGAAAAACTGTTTTTT. Translation: CASTFRVGEKLFF.

V is TRBV7-2 and J is TRBJ1-1; 7 bases agree with TRBD1. With 3 bases clipped from V and 7 bases from J, the junction kept 5 bases outside the gene matches. Germline values: CDR1 SGHTA, CDR2 FQGNSA. The length of the CDR3 is 13 residues. DNA of the CDR3: TGTGCCAGCAGCTTCAGACAGGGCAGTGAAGCTTTCTTT. It codes for CASSFRQGSEAFF.

The chain combines TRBV18 with TRBJ1-2; weak D call: TRBD1 (5 bases). The CDR3 has 15 amino acids. Per germline, CDR1 KGHSH and CDR2 LQKENI. V was trimmed by 3 bases and J by 0 bases, leaving 11 bases between them. The CDR3 nucleotides are TGTGCCAGCTCACCTAAGACAGATACTAACTATGGCTACACCTTC. Protein: CASSPKTDTNYGYTF.

V is TRBV27 and J is TRBJ1-1, with D possibly TRBD1 on 5 matching bases. V was trimmed by 4 bases and J by 2 bases, leaving 11 bases between them. Germline V gene sequence: CDR1 MNHEY, CDR2 SMNVEV (reference sequence). This CDR3 has 14 residues. The CDR3 here is CASSSPGLNTEAFF. The CDR3 bases are TGTGCCAGCAGTTCCCCGGGACTTAACACTGAAGCTTTCTTT.

V gene TRBV20-1 combines with J gene TRBJ2-1; 11 nucleotides agree with TRBD2. The J segment lost 4 bases and the V segment lost 6 bases, leaving 5 bases of the junction unmatched. The CDR3 is 14 amino acids. CDR1 is DFQATT and CDR2 is SNEGSKA in the germline V gene (reference sequence). The CDR3 DNA follows: TGCAGTGCCAGTGGGACTAGCGGTTACAATGAGCAGTTCTTC. As protein: CSASGTSGYNEQFF.

J is TRBJ1-5 and V is TRBV30, with TRBD1 as a possible D gene (5 bases). This CDR3 has 13 amino acids. Deletions cut 0 bases from V and 4 bases from J, with 7 bases between. The germline V gene has CDR1 GTSNPN and CDR2 SVGIG (reference sequence). CDR3 bases: TGTGCCTGGAGTGTAGCAGGGAATCAGCCCCAGCATTTT. It translates to CAWSVAGNQPQHF.

The genes are TRBV5-1 and TRBJ2-5; 9 nucleotides align to TRBD1. J was trimmed by 4 bases and V by 4 bases; bases with no gene match: 11. Germline-derived CDR1 and CDR2 are SGHRS and YFSETQ. CDR3 size: 16 residues. CDR3 loop: CASSLDRPGQGETQYF. The CDR3 nucleotides read TGCGCCAGCAGCCTGGACCGTCCGGGACAGGGAGAGACCCAGTACTTC.

This chain joins TRBV27 and TRBJ1-4; D not certain. The CDR3 covers 14 residues. Germline lookup yields CDR1 MNHEY and CDR2 SMNVEV (reference sequence). Deletions cut 5 bases from V and 8 bases from J, with 15 bases between. CDR3 bases: TGTGCCAGCAGTCCCTTCCGACTAGGGGAAAAACTGTTTTTT. Amino acids: CASSPFRLGEKLFF. Full variable domain (rest looked up from reference TRBV27 and TRBJ1-4): EAQVTQNPRYLITVTGKKLTVTCSQNMNHEYMSWYRQDPGLGLRQIYYSMNVEVTDKGDVPEGYKVSRKEKRNFPLILESPSPNQTSLYFCASSPFRLGEKLFFGSGTQLSVL.

The sample holds one count of this clone. The chain couples TRBV9 to TRBJ1-1, with 10 bases fitting TRBD1. Trimming at V came to 0 bases and at J to 5 bases, leaving 4 bases not matched to a gene. The length of the CDR3 is 15 residues. Germline CDR1 and CDR2: SGDLS and YYNGEE. Here the CDR3 reads CASSVGGTGVTEAFF. CDR3 bases: TGTGCCAGCAGCGTAGGTGGGACAGGGGTGACTGAAGCTTTCTTT.

DNA of the CDR3: TGTGCCAGCAGTGAAGGGGCGGACATGCCCACAGATACGCAGTATTTT. It translates to CASSEGADMPTDTQYF. This chain links TRBV25-1 with TRBJ2-3, with a tentative D call TRBD1 (5 bases). Between the trimmed V and J ends, which lost 2 bases and 2 bases, there was a span of 14 bases. CDR3 size: 16 residues. Germline V CDR1 and CDR2: MGHDK, SYGVNS.

This chain connects TRBV11-3 to TRBJ2-7, with a possible D match to TRBD2 (6 bases). The CDR3 runs 13 residues. The germline V gene encodes CDR1 SGHNT and CDR2 YENEEA. V was clipped by 4 bases and J by 1 base, with 8 bases between them. CDR3 in DNA: TGTGCCAGCAGCTGGCGGGAATCCTACGAGCAGTACTTC. Translating gives CASSWRESYEQYF.